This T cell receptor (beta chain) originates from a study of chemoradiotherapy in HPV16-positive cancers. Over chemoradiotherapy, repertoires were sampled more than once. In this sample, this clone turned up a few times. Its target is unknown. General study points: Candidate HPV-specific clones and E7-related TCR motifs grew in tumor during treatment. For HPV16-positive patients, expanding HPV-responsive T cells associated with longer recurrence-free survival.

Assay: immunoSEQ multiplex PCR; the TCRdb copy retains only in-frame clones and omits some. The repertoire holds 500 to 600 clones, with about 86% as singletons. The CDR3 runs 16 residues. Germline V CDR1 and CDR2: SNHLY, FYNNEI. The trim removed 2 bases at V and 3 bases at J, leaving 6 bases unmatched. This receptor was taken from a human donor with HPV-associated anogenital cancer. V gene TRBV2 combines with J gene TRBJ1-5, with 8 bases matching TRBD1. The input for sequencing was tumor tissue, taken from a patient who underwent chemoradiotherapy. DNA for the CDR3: TGTGCCAGCAGTGAACCAGGACAGGGTATCAATCAGCCCCAGCATTTT. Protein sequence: CASSEPGQGINQPQHF.